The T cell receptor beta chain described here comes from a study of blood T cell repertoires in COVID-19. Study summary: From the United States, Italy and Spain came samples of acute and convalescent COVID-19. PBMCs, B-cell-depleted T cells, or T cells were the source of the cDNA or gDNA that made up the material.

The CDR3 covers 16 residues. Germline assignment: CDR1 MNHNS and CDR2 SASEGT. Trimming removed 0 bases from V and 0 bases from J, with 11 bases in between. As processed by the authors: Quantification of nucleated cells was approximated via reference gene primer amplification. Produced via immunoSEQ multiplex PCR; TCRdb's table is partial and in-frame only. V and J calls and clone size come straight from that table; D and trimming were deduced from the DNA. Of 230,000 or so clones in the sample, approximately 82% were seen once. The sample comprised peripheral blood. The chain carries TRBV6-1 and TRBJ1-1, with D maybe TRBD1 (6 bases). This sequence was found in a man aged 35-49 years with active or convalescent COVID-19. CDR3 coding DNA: TGTGCCAGCAGTGAAGCTGGGGGACAACTGAACACTGAAGCTTTCTTT. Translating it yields CASSEAGGQLNTEAFF.